What follows is one T cell receptor (beta chain) and its context. The entry originates in a study of blood T cell repertoires in COVID-19. Study information: Nucleic acid was either cDNA or gDNA, and it came from T cells, B-cell-depleted T cells, or PBMCs.

Produced via immunoSEQ multiplex PCR; TCRdb's table is partial and in-frame only. The sample contains approximately 150,000 clones, approximately 95% of which appear only once. V was cut by 7 bases and J by 8 bases, with 15 bases left in between. In germline, CDR1 is LNHDA, CDR2 SQIVND (reference sequence). The CDR3 extends over 13 amino acids. The clonotype was recovered from a woman aged 55-70 years with COVID-19, enrolled during active disease. Sequencing was performed on peripheral blood. The chain is built from TRBV19 and TRBJ2-1; D perhaps matches TRBD2 (7 bases). The CDR3 protein is CASNEGRGYEQFF. CDR3 coding DNA: TGTGCCAGTAACGAGGGGAGGGGGTATGAGCAGTTCTTC.